These 7 T cell receptor beta chains were sequenced from one sample in a study of OX40 agonist ivuxolimab in advanced cancers. The library was built by means of the immunoSEQ multiplex PCR assay. TCRdb carries this immuneACCESS record with in-frame sequences only. Its versions omit some clonotypes, under half of them owing to an unresolved V gene in the studies checked, with the rest unexplained. The sample table lists some 76,000 clones, about 90% of them with a count of one. The ten largest clones add up to 7.6% of the sample. Source: CD4+ or CD8+ T cells sorted from blood, taken in a trial of the OX40 agonist ivuxolimab. All receptors derive from an adult with an advanced solid tumor such as melanoma, head and neck, liver or kidney cancer.

J is TRBJ2-7 and V is TRBV11-2; 11 bases are a match to TRBD1. CDR3 length: 17 residues. Germline V gene data show CDR1 as SGHAT and CDR2 as FQNNGV. After removal of 5 bases from V and 3 bases from J, the junction contained 12 bases not matched to a gene. CDR3 sequence: CASSRYGTGGPLYEQYF. The CDR3 coding sequence is TGTGCCAGCAGCCGGTACGGGACAGGGGGTCCCCTCTACGAGCAGTACTTC. Filled out from reference TRBV11-2 and TRBJ2-7, the complete variable domain reads EAGVAQSPRYKIIEKRQSVAFWCNPISGHATLYWYQQILGQGPKLLIQFQNNGVVDDSQLPKDRFSAERLKGVDSTLKIQPAKLEDSAVYLCASSRYGTGGPLYEQYFGPGTRLTVT.

The chain combines TRBV4-3 with TRBJ2-1; 7 nucleotides match TRBD2. The CDR3 covers 15 residues. Germline-derived CDR1 and CDR2 are LGHNA and YSLEER. V was pared by 1 base and J by 5 bases, with 5 bases of the junction left unmatched. The CDR3 region has the DNA TGCGCCAGCAGCCAAGCCTGGGGGGGAAACAATGAGCAGTTCTTC. It translates to CASSQAWGGNNEQFF.

This clone appeared once. The chain employs TRBV6-5 and TRBJ1-2; D ambiguous. The CDR3 runs 15 residues. CDR1 and CDR2 (germline): MNHEY, SVGAGI. Trimming removed 0 bases from V and 8 bases from J, with 16 bases in between. CDR3 amino acids: CASSYSDGNWRGYTF. DNA of the CDR3: TGTGCCAGCAGTTACTCAGATGGGAATTGGCGGGGCTACACCTTC.

J is TRBJ2-5 and V is TRBV4-1; D is possibly TRBD2 (5 bases). Germline CDR1 reads MGHRA; CDR2 reads YSYEKL. This CDR3 has 16 amino acids. Between the trimmed V and J ends, which lost 3 bases and 5 bases, there was a span of 19 bases. DNA of the CDR3: TGCGCCAGCAGCCACCTCCTCGTCACTAGTCAGGAGACCCAGTACTTC. Its translation: CASSHLLVTSQETQYF.

The chain uses TRBV19 and TRBJ2-1; 9 bases agree with TRBD2. The V gene's germline CDR1 is LNHDA and CDR2 SQIVND (reference sequence). There are 16 residues in the CDR3. Trimming cost V 3 bases and J 3 bases; bases outside gene matches: 6. Here the CDR3 reads CASSISAGGFYNEQFF. CDR3 DNA: TGTGCCAGTAGTATTAGCGCGGGGGGGTTCTACAATGAGCAGTTCTTC.

The rearrangement joins TRBV19 to TRBJ1-1; D perhaps matches TRBD1 (5 bases). This CDR3 has 14 amino acids. Trimming stripped 7 bases from V and 3 bases from J, with 15 bases between. Germline loops: CDR1 LNHDA, CDR2 SQIVND (reference sequence). The CDR3 region is CASTLPDSYTEAFF. The CDR3 region has the DNA TGTGCCAGTACCCTTCCTGACAGTTACACTGAAGCTTTCTTT.

Comments on this clone: The sample carries other DNA sequences with the same CDR3. The rearrangement uses TRBV11-2 and TRBJ1-1; D uncertain. Germline values: CDR1 SGHAT, CDR2 FQNNGV. The CDR3 loop spans 15 amino acids. V lost 1 base, J lost 4 bases, and 13 bases lay in between. The CDR3 protein is CASSLGGVGGTEAFF. The CDR3 bases are TGTGCCAGCAGCTTAGGGGGTGTCGGAGGCACTGAAGCTTTCTTT. The full variable domain, rest sourced from reference TRBV11-2 and TRBJ1-1, is EAGVAQSPRYKIIEKRQSVAFWCNPISGHATLYWYQQILGQGPKLLIQFQNNGVVDDSQLPKDRFSAERLKGVDSTLKIQPAKLEDSAVYLCASSLGGVGGTEAFFGQGTRLTVV.